These T cell receptor beta chains were read from a single sample in a study of T cells in Graves' hyperthyroidism and ophthalmopathy. In TCRdb, the multiplex PCR reads were re-called with MiXCR into one record per CDR3 protein. The repertoire holds hundreds of thousands of distinct CDR3 sequences, 45% seen once, with more than 7% in the top ten. The sample comprised peripheral blood or thyroid tissue (not recorded which). These receptors were collected from an adult man with Graves' disease, either hyperthyroidism or ophthalmopathy (not recorded which). Each CDR3 is given with its conserved first and last residue. The D gene is left open where the match is weak. The size entry is marked missing in some rows and otherwise reads once, few, many or a size class.

CDR3 length: 12
clone size: many
J gene: TRBJ1-1
V gene: TRBV19
D gene: .
CDR3 DNA: TGTGCCAGTAGTAATTACAGGGACACCCCAGCGTTT
CDR3 protein: CASSNYRDTPAF

CDR3 length: 12
clone size: many
J gene: TRBJ1-1
V gene: TRBV5-1
D gene: .
CDR3 DNA: TGCGCCAGCAGCTTCGACAGGTCTGAAGCTTTCTTT
CDR3 protein: CASSFDRSEAFF

CDR3 length: 14
clone size: .
J gene: TRBJ2-7
V gene: TRBV20-1
D gene: .
CDR3 DNA: TGCAGTGCTCCCCCGACTAGTCCGGCTTTCGAGCAGTACTTC
CDR3 protein: CSAPPTSPAFEQYF

CDR3 length: 9
clone size: .
J gene: TRBJ2-7
V gene: TRBV29-1
D gene: .
CDR3 DNA: TGCAGCGTTAGCGACGAGCAGTACTTC
CDR3 protein: CSVSDEQYF

CDR3 length: 14
clone size: .
J gene: TRBJ2-7
V gene: TRBV15
D gene: TRBD1
CDR3 DNA: TGTGCCACCAGCAGGGACAGGGGAGGGGTCGAGCAGTACTTC
CDR3 protein: CATSRDRGGVEQYF

CDR3 length: 14
clone size: many
J gene: TRBJ1-1
V gene: TRBV6-4
D gene: .
CDR3 DNA: TGTGCCAGCAGTCCACAGGTAGGGAGCACTGAAGCTTTCTTT
CDR3 protein: CASSPQVGSTEAFF

CDR3 length: 16
clone size: .
J gene: TRBJ1-6
V gene: TRBV19
D gene: TRBD1
CDR3 DNA: TGTGCCAGTAGTACGACAGGGGACTCCTATAATTCACCCCTCCACTTT
CDR3 protein: CASSTTGDSYNSPLHF

CDR3 length: 16
clone size: few
J gene: TRBJ2-5
V gene: TRBV7-6
D gene: TRBD1
CDR3 DNA: TGTGCCAGCAGCTTAGGAACAGGGGGTCTAGGAGAGACCCAGTACTTC
CDR3 protein: CASSLGTGGLGETQYF

CDR3 length: 13
clone size: many
J gene: TRBJ1-5
V gene: TRBV11-2
D gene: .
CDR3 DNA: TGTGCCAGCAGCAAGGAGTTTAATCAGCCCCAGCATTTT
CDR3 protein: CASSKEFNQPQHF

CDR3 length: 13
clone size: .
J gene: TRBJ1-5
V gene: TRBV6-5
D gene: .
CDR3 DNA: TGTGCCAGCAAGGGGGGGCTGAAACAGCCCCAGCATTTT
CDR3 protein: CASKGGLKQPQHF

CDR3 length: 13
clone size: .
J gene: TRBJ1-1
V gene: TRBV7-9
D gene: .
CDR3 DNA: TGTGCCAGCAGCTTAATCTTGGCGGCAGGAGCTTTCTTT
CDR3 protein: CASSLILAAGAFF

CDR3 length: 13
clone size: many
J gene: TRBJ1-1
V gene: TRBV20-1
D gene: TRBD1
CDR3 DNA: TGCAGTGCTAAACAGGGGAGAAACACTGAAGCTTTCTTT
CDR3 protein: CSAKQGRNTEAFF

CDR3 length: 13
clone size: few
J gene: TRBJ2-2
V gene: TRBV10-3
D gene: .
CDR3 DNA: TGTGCCATCAGGTGGGACTCCACCGGGGAGCTGTTTTTT
CDR3 protein: CAIRWDSTGELFF

CDR3 length: 15
clone size: .
J gene: TRBJ2-3
V gene: TRBV7-3
D gene: TRBD2
CDR3 DNA: TGTGCCCAAGCAAGTCCGGGACTACGCACAGATACGCAGTATTTT
CDR3 protein: CAQASPGLRTDTQYF

CDR3 length: 15
clone size: many
J gene: TRBJ1-2
V gene: TRBV2
D gene: .
CDR3 DNA: TGTGCCAGCAGTGAAGAGGGACAAGTCGACTATGGCTACACCTTC
CDR3 protein: CASSEEGQVDYGYTF

CDR3 length: 15
clone size: .
J gene: TRBJ1-1
V gene: TRBV9
D gene: .
CDR3 DNA: TGTGCCAGCAGCGTAGGGGGGGGGGTGAACACTGAAGCTTTCTTT
CDR3 protein: CASSVGGGVNTEAFF

CDR3 length: 13
clone size: few
J gene: TRBJ1-1
V gene: TRBV7-9
D gene: .
CDR3 DNA: TGTGCCAGCAGTTTATTGGGGGGATCTGAAGCTTTCTTT
CDR3 protein: CASSLLGGSEAFF

CDR3 length: 16
clone size: .
J gene: TRBJ2-2
V gene: TRBV2
D gene: TRBD2
CDR3 DNA: TGTGCCAGCAGTTTGCTAGCGGGGGGTACCACCGGGGAGCTGTTTTTT
CDR3 protein: CASSLLAGGTTGELFF

CDR3 length: 16
clone size: few
J gene: TRBJ1-1
V gene: TRBV20-1
D gene: .
CDR3 DNA: TGCAGTGCTAGAGATGGAGGGAGAGGCATGAACACTGAAGCTTTCTTT
CDR3 protein: CSARDGGRGMNTEAFF

CDR3 length: 17
clone size: .
J gene: TRBJ2-5
V gene: TRBV20-1
D gene: .
CDR3 DNA: TGCAGTGCTAGAGATTGGGGCCCAGGACTCAAAGGAGAGACCCAGTACTTC
CDR3 protein: CSARDWGPGLKGETQYF

CDR3 length: 15
clone size: once
J gene: TRBJ2-6
V gene: TRBV11-3
D gene: .
CDR3 DNA: TGTGCCAGCAGCCCAAGGGTCACCGGGGCCAACGTCCTGACTTTC
CDR3 protein: CASSPRVTGANVLTF

CDR3 length: 15
clone size: .
J gene: TRBJ2-5
V gene: TRBV14
D gene: .
CDR3 DNA: TGTGCCAGCAGCCAAGTCAGGGGTCCAGAGGAGACCCAGTACTTC
CDR3 protein: CASSQVRGPEETQYF

CDR3 length: 12
clone size: few
J gene: TRBJ1-2
V gene: TRBV20-1
D gene: .
CDR3 DNA: TGCAGTGCTAGGAGGGGTGGGGACGGCTACACCTTC
CDR3 protein: CSARRGGDGYTF

CDR3 length: 15
clone size: many
J gene: TRBJ1-2
V gene: TRBV7-2
D gene: TRBD1
CDR3 DNA: TGTGCCAGCAGCTCGCGACAGGGGCGGACCTATGGCTACACCTTC
CDR3 protein: CASSSRQGRTYGYTF

CDR3 length: 15
clone size: .
J gene: TRBJ2-7
V gene: TRBV7-8
D gene: .
CDR3 DNA: TGTGCCAGCAGTGAATTTACCGGGGGGCCAGAGGAGCAGTACTTC
CDR3 protein: CASSEFTGGPEEQYF

CDR3 length: 15
clone size: few
J gene: TRBJ2-3
V gene: TRBV20-1
D gene: TRBD2
CDR3 DNA: TGCAGTGCTAGTCGACTGGCGGGAGGGCAAGATACGCAGTATTTT
CDR3 protein: CSASRLAGGQDTQYF

CDR3 length: 13
clone size: .
J gene: TRBJ1-2
V gene: TRBV2
D gene: .
CDR3 DNA: TGTGCCAGCAGTCAGAGACAGGATCGGGGCTACACCTTC
CDR3 protein: CASSQRQDRGYTF

CDR3 length: 14
clone size: many
J gene: TRBJ1-4
V gene: TRBV7-9
D gene: TRBD1
CDR3 DNA: TGTGCCAGCAGCCCCGGGACAGCAAATGAAAAACTGTTTTTT
CDR3 protein: CASSPGTANEKLFF

CDR3 length: 14
clone size: few
J gene: TRBJ1-5
V gene: TRBV2
D gene: TRBD1
CDR3 DNA: TGTGCCAGCACTGGCAGGGGGACCAATCAGCCCCAGCATTTT
CDR3 protein: CASTGRGTNQPQHF

CDR3 length: 15
clone size: .
J gene: TRBJ1-4
V gene: TRBV20-1
D gene: .
CDR3 DNA: TGCAGTGCTACCGGTGCCCCGAGGGGAGGGGAAAAACTGTTTTTT
CDR3 protein: CSATGAPRGGEKLFF

CDR3 length: 14
clone size: .
J gene: TRBJ1-1
V gene: TRBV6-2/TRBV6-3
D gene: .
CDR3 DNA: TGTGCCAGCAGTTACTCGATATCAACTACTGAAGCTTTCTTT
CDR3 protein: CASSYSISTTEAFF

CDR3 length: 14
clone size: .
J gene: TRBJ1-1
V gene: TRBV20-1
D gene: .
CDR3 DNA: TGCAGTGCTAGAGACCAGACCGGAAACACTGAAGCTTTCTTT
CDR3 protein: CSARDQTGNTEAFF

CDR3 length: 14
clone size: .
J gene: TRBJ1-5
V gene: TRBV19
D gene: .
CDR3 DNA: TGTGCCAGTAGTCGGGGACGGAGCAATCAGCTCCAGCATTTT
CDR3 protein: CASSRGRSNQLQHF

CDR3 length: 13
clone size: many
J gene: TRBJ1-2
V gene: TRBV2
D gene: TRBD1
CDR3 DNA: TGTGCCAGCACCGAGACAGGGGATTTTGGCTACACCTTC
CDR3 protein: CASTETGDFGYTF

CDR3 length: 13
clone size: many
J gene: TRBJ1-2
V gene: TRBV29-1
D gene: .
CDR3 DNA: TGCAGCGTTGGCGGGTGGGGTGCCGGTGGCTACACCTTC
CDR3 protein: CSVGGWGAGGYTF

CDR3 length: 13
clone size: .
J gene: TRBJ1-1
V gene: TRBV25-1
D gene: .
CDR3 DNA: TGTGCCAGAATGGGCGGGTGGAACACTGAAGCTTTCTTT
CDR3 protein: CARMGGWNTEAFF

CDR3 length: 13
clone size: few
J gene: TRBJ1-5
V gene: TRBV6-5
D gene: .
CDR3 DNA: TGTGCCAGCAGTTACTCGATCAATCAGCCCCAGCATTTT
CDR3 protein: CASSYSINQPQHF

CDR3 length: 16
clone size: .
J gene: TRBJ1-2
V gene: TRBV19
D gene: TRBD1
CDR3 DNA: TGTGCCAGTAGTATCCTCGGACAGGAGTGGAACTACGGCTACACCTTC
CDR3 protein: CASSILGQEWNYGYTF

CDR3 length: 14
clone size: .
J gene: TRBJ1-1
V gene: TRBV2
D gene: .
CDR3 DNA: TGTGCCAGCAGTTCACAAAAAGGGAACACTGAAGCTTTCTTT
CDR3 protein: CASSSQKGNTEAFF

CDR3 length: 15
clone size: .
J gene: TRBJ1-1
V gene: TRBV10-2
D gene: TRBD1
CDR3 DNA: TGTGCCAGCAGCCAAGGGACAGGGATCTCATCTGAAGCTTTCTTT
CDR3 protein: CASSQGTGISSEAFF

CDR3 length: 13
clone size: .
J gene: TRBJ2-5
V gene: TRBV20-1
D gene: .
CDR3 DNA: TGCAGTGTTAGTCCGGGATACCAAGAGACCCAGTACTTC
CDR3 protein: CSVSPGYQETQYF

CDR3 length: 12
clone size: many
J gene: TRBJ2-5
V gene: TRBV7-6
D gene: TRBD2
CDR3 DNA: TGTGCCAGCAGCCCTCAAACTAGCGGCCTGTACTTC
CDR3 protein: CASSPQTSGLYF

CDR3 length: 14
clone size: once
J gene: TRBJ1-5
V gene: TRBV7-2
D gene: TRBD1
CDR3 DNA: TGTGCCAGCAGGGGTGGACAGGGGGGACAGCCCCAGCATTTT
CDR3 protein: CASRGGQGGQPQHF

CDR3 length: 11
clone size: .
J gene: TRBJ1-1
V gene: TRBV19
D gene: .
CDR3 DNA: TGTGCCAGTAGGATTTACACTGAAGCTTTCTTT
CDR3 protein: CASRIYTEAFF

CDR3 length: 12
clone size: many
J gene: TRBJ1-4
V gene: TRBV7-2
D gene: .
CDR3 DNA: TGTGCCAGCAGCCGGACTAATGAAAAACTGTTTTTT
CDR3 protein: CASSRTNEKLFF

CDR3 length: 15
clone size: .
J gene: TRBJ1-2
V gene: TRBV29-1
D gene: .
CDR3 DNA: TGCAGCGTGGGTCCTAGTCGGGACACTAACTATGGCTACACCTTC
CDR3 protein: CSVGPSRDTNYGYTF

CDR3 length: 15
clone size: .
J gene: TRBJ2-6
V gene: TRBV7-3
D gene: .
CDR3 DNA: TGTGCCAGCAGCCCAGGGGGGGGCGGGGTCAACGTCCTGACTTTC
CDR3 protein: CASSPGGGGVNVLTF

CDR3 length: 15
clone size: .
J gene: TRBJ2-7
V gene: TRBV4-1
D gene: TRBD2
CDR3 DNA: TGCGCCAGCAGCCCGGGGACTAGCGGGAACTACGAGCAGTACTTC
CDR3 protein: CASSPGTSGNYEQYF

CDR3 length: 14
clone size: .
J gene: TRBJ1-5
V gene: TRBV6-6
D gene: .
CDR3 DNA: TGTGCCAGCAGTTTGTTGGGGGCGCGGGAGCCCCAGCATTTT
CDR3 protein: CASSLLGAREPQHF

CDR3 length: 13
clone size: many
J gene: TRBJ1-5
V gene: TRBV7-2
D gene: .
CDR3 DNA: TGTGCCAGCAGCTTAGCGTTCAATCAGCCCCAGCATTTT
CDR3 protein: CASSLAFNQPQHF

CDR3 length: 13
clone size: .
J gene: TRBJ2-2
V gene: TRBV29-1
D gene: TRBD1
CDR3 DNA: TGCAGCGCTGGACAGGGGAACACCGGGGAGCTGTTTTTT
CDR3 protein: CSAGQGNTGELFF

CDR3 length: 15
clone size: .
J gene: TRBJ1-1
V gene: TRBV24-1
D gene: TRBD1
CDR3 DNA: TGTGCCACCAGTACCTCGACAGGGAGGGGCCCTGAAGCTTTCTTT
CDR3 protein: CATSTSTGRGPEAFF

CDR3 length: 13
clone size: .
J gene: TRBJ2-5
V gene: TRBV29-1
D gene: .
CDR3 DNA: TGCAGCGTTGCTTCAGGACAGCAAGCAACCCAGTACTTC
CDR3 protein: CSVASGQQATQYF

CDR3 length: 18
clone size: .
J gene: TRBJ2-5
V gene: TRBV7-9
D gene: TRBD2
CDR3 DNA: TGTGCCAGCAGCCCAAGAGGCCCCTACGCGGGAGATAGGGAGACCCAGTACTTC
CDR3 protein: CASSPRGPYAGDRETQYF

CDR3 length: 16
clone size: .
J gene: TRBJ2-7
V gene: TRBV5-1
D gene: TRBD2
CDR3 DNA: TGCGCCAGCAGCGGCACTCCGGGACTAGCGGGATACGAGCAGTACTTC
CDR3 protein: CASSGTPGLAGYEQYF

CDR3 length: 16
clone size: few
J gene: TRBJ2-5
V gene: TRBV7-2
D gene: TRBD2
CDR3 DNA: TGTGCCAGCAGCTTAGTTAGCGGGGGCCCTCAAGAGACCCAGTACTTC
CDR3 protein: CASSLVSGGPQETQYF

CDR3 length: 15
clone size: once
J gene: TRBJ2-5
V gene: TRBV10-3
D gene: TRBD2
CDR3 DNA: TGTGCCAGCAGGAAAATGACTAGCGGGAGCGGGACCCAGTACTTC
CDR3 protein: CASRKMTSGSGTQYF